The rows below give T cell receptor beta chains drawn from one sample of a study of blood T cell repertoires in COVID-19. Using immunoSEQ multiplex PCR, the repertoire was profiled, and TCRdb retains in-frame clones only, with some absent. The sample comprises 400,000 to 550,000 clones, around 89% of which are singletons, and about 4.5% rests with the top ten. The specimen sequenced was peripheral blood. All receptors come from a woman in her 30s with acute or convalescent COVID-19. The CDR3 runs from the conserved cysteine through the conserved F or W. The D gene is left open where the match is weak. Not all rows give a size; the values are once, few, many and, for expanded clones, a class.

CDR3,DNA,V,size,D,J
CASSQGGGGWETQYF,TGTGCCAGCAGCCAAGGAGGCGGGGGTTGGGAGACCCAGTACTTC,TRBV3-1/TRBV3-2,.,TRBD2,TRBJ2-5
CASSLGGQGFTEAFF,TGTGCCAGCAGCTTAGGGGGACAGGGGTTCACTGAAGCTTTCTTT,TRBV7-6,.,TRBD1,TRBJ1-1
CASSIGQTGAEQYF,TGTGCCAGTAGTATAGGGCAAACAGGGGCCGAGCAGTACTTC,TRBV19,once,TRBD1,TRBJ2-7
CASSTGPNEQFF,TGTGCCAGCAGCACAGGTCCGAATGAGCAGTTCTTC,TRBV9,.,.,TRBJ2-1
CAIRQGIRQPQHF,TGTGCCATCAGACAGGGAATTCGTCAGCCCCAGCATTTT,TRBV10-3,.,.,TRBJ1-5
CASSYYTGELFF,TGTGCCAGCAGTTATTATACCGGGGAGCTGTTTTTT,TRBV7-2,.,.,TRBJ2-2
CASSLGKSRTEAFF,TGTGCCAGCAGTTTAGGAAAATCTAGAACTGAAGCTTTCTTT,TRBV27,.,.,TRBJ1-1
CASSTTGGSTEAFF,TGTGCCAGCAGCACTACGGGGGGGAGCACTGAAGCTTTCTTT,TRBV9,.,.,TRBJ1-1
CASSEAQGATEQFF,TGTGCCAGCAGTGAAGCACAGGGGGCGACTGAGCAGTTCTTC,TRBV2,.,TRBD1,TRBJ2-1
CASRPRAGQGISGANVLTF,TGCGCCAGCAGACCCCGGGCGGGACAGGGGATTTCTGGGGCCAACGTCCTGACTTTC,TRBV5-1,.,TRBD1,TRBJ2-6
CASSSPPGGKNIQYF,TGTGCCAGCAGTTCCCCCCCGGGGGGCAAAAACATTCAGTACTTC,TRBV27,.,TRBD2,TRBJ2-4
CASSETWDISYEQYF,TGTGCCAGCAGCGAGACGTGGGACATCTCCTACGAGCAGTACTTC,TRBV9,few,.,TRBJ2-7
CASSYDLGEVTQYF,TGTGCCAGCAGTTATGATTTAGGGGAGGTTACGCAGTATTTT,TRBV28,.,.,TRBJ2-3
CASSYDTGGLEKLFF,TGTGCCAGCAGTTACGATACGGGGGGCTTGGAAAAACTGTTTTTT,TRBV6-5,.,.,TRBJ1-4
CASSQLGDEQFF,TGTGCCAGCAGCCAACTTGGAGATGAGCAGTTCTTC,TRBV3-1/TRBV3-2,.,.,TRBJ2-1
CASTRTGERNTEAFF,TGTGCCAGCACCAGAACAGGGGAGAGGAACACTGAAGCTTTCTTT,TRBV6-5,once,TRBD1,TRBJ1-1
CASSYPPPGAFF,TGTGCCAGCAGTTATCCTCCTCCCGGGGCTTTCTTT,TRBV6-2/TRBV6-3,.,.,TRBJ1-1
CASSLRTDYEQYF,TGTGCCAGCAGCCTAAGGACAGACTACGAGCAGTACTTC,TRBV6-6,.,.,TRBJ2-7